This TCR beta chain appears in the sequencing data of a study of Ad26.COV2.S vaccination and SARS-CoV-2 variants. Repertoires were generated with immunoSEQ multiplex PCR, while TCRdb's copy carries only in-frame clones and drops some. Of around 370,000 clones in the sample, approximately 90% were seen once. V shed 10 bases and J shed 0 bases, with 7 bases lying between them. CDR1 and CDR2 (germline): MDHEN, SYDVKM. The length of the CDR3 is 13 residues. The chain links TRBV28 to TRBJ2-6; D remains ambiguous. The TCR was taken from a human donor who had recovered from COVID-19. Sequencing used peripheral blood, obtained after recovery from COVID-19. The CDR3 loop reads CATSLSGANVLTF. DNA for the CDR3: TGTGCCACCTCCCTCTCTGGGGCCAACGTCCTGACTTTC.